The present T cell receptor beta chain was sequenced within a study of T cell responses to AZD1222 COVID-19 vaccine. Clones were sequenced by immunoSEQ multiplex PCR, and TCRdb holds only the in-frame ones, with some missing. The repertoire holds some 180,000 clones, with around 88% as singletons. The germline V gene has CDR1 LNHDA and CDR2 SQIVND (reference sequence). The CDR3 covers 15 residues. V lost 1 base to trimming and J lost 5 bases, with 14 bases between them. The sequence was collected from an adult in good health. The source material was peripheral blood, sampled on day 0 of AZD1222 vaccination. The genes are TRBV19 and TRBJ1-1; no firm D call. CDR3 residues: CASSIATMISTEAFF. CDR3 bases: TGTGCCAGTAGTATAGCCACAATGATATCAACTGAAGCTTTCTTT.